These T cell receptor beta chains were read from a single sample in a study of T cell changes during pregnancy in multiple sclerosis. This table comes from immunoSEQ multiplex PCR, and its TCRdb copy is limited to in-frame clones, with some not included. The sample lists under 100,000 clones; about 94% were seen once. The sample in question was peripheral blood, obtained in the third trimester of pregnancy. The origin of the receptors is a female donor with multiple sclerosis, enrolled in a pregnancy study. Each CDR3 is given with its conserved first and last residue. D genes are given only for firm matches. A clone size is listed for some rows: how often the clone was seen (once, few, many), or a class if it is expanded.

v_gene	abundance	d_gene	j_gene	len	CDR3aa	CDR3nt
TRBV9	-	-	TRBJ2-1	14	CASSVGQGVNEQFF	TGTGCCAGCAGCGTAGGGCAGGGCGTGAATGAGCAGTTCTTC
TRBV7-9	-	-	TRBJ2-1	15	CASSLPSGSYNEQFF	TGTGCCAGCAGCCTTCCATCCGGCTCCTACAATGAGCAGTTCTTC
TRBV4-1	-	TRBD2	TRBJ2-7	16	CASSQGGAGPLGEQYF	TGCGCCAGCAGCCAAGGCGGAGCGGGGCCTTTGGGGGAGCAGTACTTC
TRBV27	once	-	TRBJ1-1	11	CASSLGGEAFF	TGTGCCAGCAGCCTAGGGGGTGAAGCTTTCTTT
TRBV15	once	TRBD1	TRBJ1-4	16	CATSIRQGGTNEKLFF	TGTGCCACCAGCATCCGACAGGGCGGCACTAATGAAAAACTGTTTTTT
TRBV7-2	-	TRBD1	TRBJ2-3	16	CASSLTGAGGRDTQYF	TGTGCCAGCAGCTTGACGGGGGCAGGGGGCAGAGATACGCAGTATTTT
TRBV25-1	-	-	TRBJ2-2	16	CALRGELGPHTGELFF	TGTGCCTTGCGGGGTGAACTAGGGCCCCACACCGGGGAGCTGTTTTTT
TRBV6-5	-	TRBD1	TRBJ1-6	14	CASSYGTGGSPLHF	TGTGCCAGCAGTTACGGGACAGGGGGTTCACCCCTCCACTTT
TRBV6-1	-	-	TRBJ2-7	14	CASSPDSPSYEQYF	TGTGCCAGCAGCCCGGACAGCCCAAGCTACGAGCAGTACTTC
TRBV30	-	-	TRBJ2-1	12	CAWSNRANEQFF	TGTGCCTGGAGTAACAGGGCTAATGAGCAGTTCTTC
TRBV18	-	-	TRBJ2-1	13	CASSALTYNEQFF	TGTGCCAGCTCTGCACTCACCTACAATGAGCAGTTCTTC
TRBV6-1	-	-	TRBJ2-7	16	CASSETASFISYEQYF	TGTGCCAGCAGTGAAACGGCTAGCTTCATCTCCTACGAGCAGTACTTC
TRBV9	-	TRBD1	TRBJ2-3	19	CASSVPTYPDRATTDTQYF	TGTGCCAGCAGCGTCCCGACTTACCCCGACAGGGCAACCACAGATACGCAGTATTTT
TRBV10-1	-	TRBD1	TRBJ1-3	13	CAGTGGGGNTIYF	TGCGCCGGGACAGGGGGCGGTGGAAACACCATATATTTT
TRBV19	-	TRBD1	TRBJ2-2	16	CASSSPGQGSTGELFF	TGTGCCAGTAGTTCCCCGGGACAGGGTAGCACCGGGGAGCTGTTTTTT
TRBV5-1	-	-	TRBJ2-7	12	CASSLAGREQYF	TGCGCCAGCAGCTTGGCCGGGAGAGAGCAGTACTTC
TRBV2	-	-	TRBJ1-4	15	CASINWEGDDEKLFF	TGTGCCAGCATTAACTGGGAGGGTGATGATGAAAAACTGTTTTTT
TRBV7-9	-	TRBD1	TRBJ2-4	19	CASSRPGQGGSIAKNIQYF	TGTGCCAGCAGCCGTCCGGGACAGGGGGGATCTATAGCCAAAAACATTCAGTACTTC
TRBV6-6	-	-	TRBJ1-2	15	CASSYSTGGAGDYTF	TGTGCCAGCAGTTACTCGACCGGGGGGGCCGGGGACTACACCTTC
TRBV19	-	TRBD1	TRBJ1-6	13	CASGTGGGSPLHF	TGTGCCAGTGGGACAGGGGGCGGCTCACCCCTCCACTTT
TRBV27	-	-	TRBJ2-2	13	CASGPVITGELFF	TGTGCCAGCGGTCCAGTTATCACCGGGGAGCTGTTTTTT
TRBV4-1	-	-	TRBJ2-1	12	CASSQDGGEQFF	TGCGCCAGCAGCCAAGATGGGGGGGAGCAGTTCTTC
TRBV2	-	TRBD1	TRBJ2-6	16	CASSETGGTGANVLTF	TGTGCCAGCAGTGAAACAGGGGGTACTGGGGCCAACGTCCTGACTTTC
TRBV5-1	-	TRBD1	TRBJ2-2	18	CASRPGQGGPGYTGELFF	TGCGCCAGCAGGCCGGGACAGGGGGGACCGGGGTACACCGGGGAGCTGTTTTTT
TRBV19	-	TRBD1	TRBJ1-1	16	CAISAGTGVMNTEAFF	TGTGCCATCTCAGCCGGGACAGGGGTAATGAACACTGAAGCTTTCTTT
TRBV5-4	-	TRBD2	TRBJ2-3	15	CASSLSGGITDTQYF	TGTGCCAGCAGCTTGAGCGGGGGAATCACAGATACGCAGTATTTT
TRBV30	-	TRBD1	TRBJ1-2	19	CAWSVPSDREWVANYGYTF	TGTGCCTGGAGTGTACCGTCGGACAGGGAATGGGTAGCTAACTATGGCTACACCTTC
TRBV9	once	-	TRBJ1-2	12	CASSESWRSYTF	TGTGCCAGCAGCGAGAGTTGGCGGAGCTACACCTTC
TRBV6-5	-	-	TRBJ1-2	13	CASSSRGFGGYTF	TGTGCCAGCAGTTCCAGGGGCTTCGGTGGCTACACCTTC
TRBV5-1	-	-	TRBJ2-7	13	CASSFERTYEQYF	TGCGCCAGCAGCTTTGAGCGCACCTACGAGCAGTACTTC
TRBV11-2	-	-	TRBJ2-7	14	CASSFGGGPYEQYF	TGTGCCAGCAGCTTTGGCGGGGGCCCCTACGAGCAGTACTTC
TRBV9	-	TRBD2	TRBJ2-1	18	CASSVEAGDFSSYNEQFF	TGTGCCAGCAGCGTAGAAGCGGGGGATTTTAGCTCCTACAATGAGCAGTTCTTC
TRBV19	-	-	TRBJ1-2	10	CASSSVGYTF	TGTGCCAGTAGTTCCGTAGGCTACACCTTC
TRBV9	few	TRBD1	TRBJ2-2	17	CASSAVGTGGPTGELFF	TGTGCCAGCAGCGCCGTAGGTACAGGGGGGCCAACCGGGGAGCTGTTTTTT
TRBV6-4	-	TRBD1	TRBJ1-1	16	CASAASAGGVNTEAFF	TGTGCCAGCGCGGCCTCGGCAGGGGGCGTGAACACTGAAGCTTTCTTT
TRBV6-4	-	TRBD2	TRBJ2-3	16	CASSDSPSGGAGTQYF	TGTGCCAGCAGTGACTCCCCTAGCGGGGGGGCGGGTACGCAGTATTTT
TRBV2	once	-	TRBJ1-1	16	CASSVGNSDGDTEAFF	TGTGCCAGCAGTGTCGGGAACTCGGATGGGGACACTGAAGCTTTCTTT
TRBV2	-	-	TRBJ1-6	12	CASDLLHSPLHF	TGTGCCAGCGACTTATTGCATTCACCCCTCCACTTT
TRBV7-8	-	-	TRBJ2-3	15	CASSLEGGPTDTQYF	TGTGCCAGCAGCTTAGAGGGGGGGCCGACAGATACGCAGTATTTT
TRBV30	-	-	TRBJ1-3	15	CAWSKVRISGNTIYF	TGTGCCTGGAGTAAAGTTAGAATCTCTGGAAACACCATATATTTT
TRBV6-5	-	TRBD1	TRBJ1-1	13	CASSFTGGTEAFF	TGTGCCAGCAGCTTCACAGGGGGCACTGAAGCTTTCTTT
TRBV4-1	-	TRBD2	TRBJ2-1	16	CASTPAASGGINEQFF	TGCGCCAGCACTCCGGCCGCGAGCGGGGGGATAAATGAGCAGTTCTTC
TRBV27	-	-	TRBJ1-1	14	CASGVRGAGTEAFF	TGTGCCAGCGGGGTGAGGGGCGCGGGAACTGAAGCTTTCTTT
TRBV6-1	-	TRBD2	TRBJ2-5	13	CASRPAGQETQYF	TGTGCCAGCAGACCAGCGGGGCAAGAGACCCAGTACTTC
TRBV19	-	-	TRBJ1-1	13	CASEIGPNTEAFF	TGTGCCAGTGAGATTGGTCCGAACACTGAAGCTTTCTTT
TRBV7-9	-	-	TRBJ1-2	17	CASSNDYEDRFYYGYTF	TGTGCCAGCAGTAACGATTATGAGGACAGATTCTACTATGGCTACACCTTC
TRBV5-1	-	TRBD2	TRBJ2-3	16	CASSLNLAGGYDTQYF	TGCGCCAGCAGCTTGAACCTAGCGGGGGGTTATGATACGCAGTATTTT
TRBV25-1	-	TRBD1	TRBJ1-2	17	CASSGSLSARDSYGYTF	TGTGCCAGCAGTGGGTCCTTAAGCGCTAGGGACAGCTATGGCTACACCTTC
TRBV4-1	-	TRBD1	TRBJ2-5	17	CASSQAQTTGVRETQYF	TGCGCCAGCAGCCAAGCCCAGACGACAGGGGTTAGGGAGACCCAGTACTTC
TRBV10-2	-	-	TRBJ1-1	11	CASSTGNEAFF	TGCGCCAGCAGTACAGGCAATGAAGCTTTCTTT
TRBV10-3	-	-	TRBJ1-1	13	CAIRREMNTEAFF	TGTGCCATCAGAAGGGAGATGAACACTGAAGCTTTCTTT